This TCR beta chain was sequenced for a study of shared clonotypes between healthy human individuals. Germline V CDR1 and CDR2: SGHRS, YFSETQ. The CDR3 totals 16 residues. Trimming left V 4 bases short and J 0 bases short, with 15 bases between. Adult Caucasians living in Nashville, Tennessee made up all of the donors. Evenly divided among several immunoSEQ plates was the genomic DNA of each subset. TCRdb's copy holds only in-frame clones and misses some; the assay was immunoSEQ multiplex PCR. The data contain roughly 500,000 clones, around 73% of them seen just once; the ten biggest clones take up 9.5% to 15%.

V usage is TRBV5-1 and J usage is TRBJ2-3; perhaps TRBD2 as D (5 bases). Source material: PBMCs. The sequence came from a woman in her 40s in good health. Some clones in this sample may be carry-over from other donors' samples. The CDR3 is CASSRNRGGSTDTQYF. CDR3 bases: TGCGCCAGCAGCAGGAACCGCGGAGGAAGCACAGATACGCAGTATTTT.